This TCR beta chain was found in a study of T-cell memory formation after mild COVID-19. Across the study: The study found TCR clusters largely donor specific.

Concerning this clonotype: The antigen remains unidentified.

Study-level points and caveats: Some clones that responded were present in memory (sampled pre-infection), which suggests cross-reactive memory joined. CD8+ contracting clones occupied EMRA, while CD4+ ones occupied mainly CM and EM.

The CDR3 extends over 13 amino acids. The germline V gene encodes CDR1 SGHDN and CDR2 FVKESK. V was trimmed by 4 bases and J by 7 bases, leaving 11 bases between them. Using its own MiXCR run on the 5' RACE reads, TCRdb lists one record per CDR3 protein. This table holds 170,000 or so distinct CDR3 sequences, around 21% found once. Sequencing input: PBMCs or a T cell subset sorted from them (not recorded which). The chain joins TRBV14 to TRBJ2-1; D is uncertain. The sequence derives from an adult woman who had mild COVID-19 (a few samples of this study predate the infection). Cell type and time point are not known. The CDR3 DNA follows: TGTGCCAGCAGCCCCTACGGATGGAATGAGCAGTTCTTC. Amino acids: CASSPYGWNEQFF.